These T cell receptor beta chains were read from a single sample in a study of T cell repertoires and leukemia-associated antigens. For these TCRs, the target antigens are not known. TCRdb re-called the 5' RACE reads through MiXCR, storing one row per CDR3 protein. Of 12,000 to 15,000 distinct CDR3 sequences listed, approximately 42% are singletons. Input material: CD3+ T cells sorted from blood and cultured. Receptors were obtained from a female donor in good health. Both conserved end residues are part of each CDR3. The D gene is left open where the match is weak. Some rows have no size entry. The others give once, few or many, or a class for an expanded clone.

j_gene	v_gene	d_gene	abundance	CDR3aa	CDR3nt
TRBJ2-7	TRBV5-6	TRBD2	medium-sized	CASSLIPGTSGGYEQYF	TGTGCCAGCAGCTTGATTCCCGGGACTAGCGGAGGCTACGAGCAGTACTTC
TRBJ2-2	TRBV5-1	NA	NA	CASSSGPTGELFF	TGCGCCAGCAGTAGCGGTCCCACCGGGGAGCTGTTTTTT
TRBJ1-3	TRBV10-3	TRBD1	many	CAINRDRGSSGNTIYF	TGTGCCATCAATAGGGACAGGGGGTCCTCTGGAAACACCATATATTTT
TRBJ2-1	TRBV18	TRBD2	many	CASSPSLAGGLNEQFF	TGTGCCAGCTCACCCTCTCTAGCGGGAGGGCTAAATGAGCAGTTCTTC
TRBJ2-2	TRBV4-1	NA	many	CASSQTGTGELFF	TGCGCCAGCAGCCAAACGGGGACCGGGGAGCTGTTTTTT
TRBJ2-7	TRBV7-2	NA	once	CASSFGTRHERYF	TGCGCCAGCAGCTTTGGGACGAGACACGAGCGGTACTTC
TRBJ2-5	TRBV20-1	NA	medium-sized	CSARKGETQYF	TGCAGTGCTAGAAAAGGGGAGACCCAGTACTTC
TRBJ2-7	TRBV20-1	NA	medium-sized	CSATRRNEQYF	TGCAGTGCCACCCGGAGGAACGAGCAGTACTTC
TRBJ2-7	TRBV7-2	TRBD1	NA	CASSSPGQTSYEQYF	TGTGCCAGCAGCTCCCCGGGACAGACATCCTACGAGCAGTACTTC
TRBJ1-5	TRBV27	NA	many	CASSPVEGYSNQPQHF	TGTGCCAGCAGTCCAGTGGAGGGCTATAGCAATCAGCCCCAGCATTTT
TRBJ2-3	TRBV15	NA	NA	CATSRRTISTDTQYF	TGTGCCACCAGCAGAAGGACCATTAGCACAGATACGCAGTATTTT
TRBJ2-7	TRBV7-2	NA	medium-sized	CASSHITRGAYEQYF	TGTGCCAGCAGCCACATAACGCGGGGAGCCTACGAGCAGTACTTC